This T cell receptor (beta chain) was obtained from a study of spatial heterogeneity in lung cancer. This clonotype occurred many times. The germline gives CDR1 MNHNS, CDR2 SASEGT. Trimming pared 5 bases from V and 10 bases from J, leaving 12 bases between. This CDR3 contains 12 residues. TCRdb re-analysed the 5' RACE reads in MiXCR, keeping a single row per CDR3 protein. The sample holds some 40,000 distinct CDR3 sequences, approximately 3% seen once. Regarding time point: sample taken at primary tumor resection. A total of roughly 72 untreated early-stage non-small cell lung cancer patients served as donors.

The source of this sequence is a male donor with early-stage non-small cell lung cancer. Sequencing used normal lung tissue next to the tumor, obtained at surgery. The gene calls are TRBV6-1 and TRBJ2-1; D may be TRBD2 (6 bases). The CDR3 DNA is TGTGCCAGCAGTAATATGGGGGGAGAGCAGTTCTTC. It yields the protein CASSNMGGEQFF.